The TCR beta chain described here comes from a study of T cell responses to AZD1222 COVID-19 vaccine. Overall study context: Doses given second, at about 4 or about 12 weeks, were pooled.

CDR3 length: 13 amino acids. Germline-derived CDR1 and CDR2 are SGDLS and YYNGEE. V shed 4 bases and J shed 10 bases, with 15 bases lying between them. In regard to this clone: Its antigen is still unknown.

Study findings and constraints: Spike-spanning, vaccine-associated CD4 TCRs were dominant at 160-218 and 743-854. Clonal diversity may have been underestimated in mostly white British donors. Sampling captured repertoires only after the peak T cell response.

Assay used: immunoSEQ multiplex PCR; TCRdb lists only in-frame clones, some missing. The table has more than 100,000 clones, roughly 84% seen once. The receptor was derived from an adult in good health. The source material was peripheral blood, sampled on day 0 of AZD1222 vaccination. The chain couples TRBV9 to TRBJ2-1; D is possibly TRBD1 (6 bases). CDR3 region: CASSPGQPGEQFF. In DNA form, the CDR3 reads TGTGCCAGCAGCCCCGGACAGCCTGGGGAGCAGTTCTTC.